This TCR beta chain appears in the sequencing data of a study of blood T cell repertoires in COVID-19. CDR3 length: 15 amino acids. Germline V gene lookup returns CDR1 LGHNA and CDR2 YSLEER. Trimming cost V 0 bases and J 1 base, with 8 bases left between them. This table comes from immunoSEQ multiplex PCR, and its TCRdb copy is limited to in-frame clones, with some not included. The sample contains around 110,000 clones, approximately 90% of which appear only once. This receptor was obtained from a human donor with active COVID-19. The donor label of this sample is uncertain. The specimen was peripheral blood. The genes are TRBV4-3 and TRBJ2-3; D might be TRBD2 (5 bases). CDR3: CASSQEGSGTDTQYF. CDR3 DNA: TGCGCCAGCAGCCAAGAAGGGAGCGGCACAGATACGCAGTATTTT.